Shown below are 22 T cell receptor beta chains from a single sample sequenced in a study of blood T cell repertoires in COVID-19. Libraries were prepared by immunoSEQ multiplex PCR; TCRdb keeps only in-frame clonotypes and omits some of them. In the table there are about 270,000 clones, over 75% of which are singletons. Input material: PBMCs or T cells enriched from blood (not recorded which). The receptors here all came from a woman aged 45-65 years with acute COVID-19.

This sequence joins TRBV19 and TRBJ2-7; tentative D call: TRBD2 (6 bases). Germline-derived CDR1 and CDR2 are LNHDA and SQIVND (reference sequence). The CDR3 runs 14 residues. V was trimmed by 3 bases and J by 5 bases, leaving 14 bases between them. The CDR3 protein is CASSIGREVDEQYF. CDR3 bases: TGTGCCAGTAGTATCGGTAGGGAGGTCGACGAGCAGTACTTC.

The V and J genes are TRBV2 and TRBJ1-1; D uncertain. This CDR3 region has 14 residues. Trimming stripped 7 bases from V and 1 base from J, with 13 bases between. Germline V CDR1 and CDR2: SNHLY, FYNNEI. CDR3 residues: CASNEVRENTEAFF. The CDR3 region has the DNA TGTGCCAGCAACGAGGTCAGAGAGAACACTGAAGCTTTCTTT.

This chain links TRBV5-1 with TRBJ2-1; 12 nucleotides align to TRBD2. Germline CDR1 is SGHRS and CDR2 is YFSETQ. The CDR3 loop spans 15 amino acids. After removal of 1 base from V and 6 bases from J, the junction contained 2 bases not matched to a gene. Here the CDR3 reads CASSLLAGGLNEQFF. The CDR3 DNA follows: TGCGCCAGCAGCTTGCTAGCGGGGGGGCTCAATGAGCAGTTCTTC.

This clone has only a few counts. This chain's CDR3 is CASKPPRGTEAFF. The CDR3 nucleotides read TGTGCCAGCAAACCCCCCAGGGGGACTGAAGCTTTCTTT. The V and J genes are TRBV25-1 and TRBJ1-1, with 7 bases lining up with TRBD1. The CDR3 is made up of 13 amino acids. V trimming: 7 bases; J trimming: 5 bases; junction bases outside the gene matches: 7. Looked up from germline, CDR1 is MGHDK and CDR2 is SYGVNS.

The chain uses TRBV6-5 and TRBJ2-5, with 8 positions matching TRBD2. The CDR3 loop spans 14 amino acids. V trimming: 7 bases; J trimming: 5 bases; junction bases outside the gene matches: 9. In germline, CDR1 is MNHEY, CDR2 SVGAGI. CDR3 DNA: TGTGCCAGCACCGGAGGGACTAGAGGGGAGACCCAGTACTTC. This gives the protein CASTGGTRGETQYF.

The chain links TRBV7-2 to TRBJ1-6; 9 bases align to TRBD1. Trimming removed 1 base from V and 8 bases from J; junction bases left unmatched: 6. The CDR3 sequence is 16 residues long. CDR1 is SGHTA and CDR2 is FQGNSA in the germline V gene. The DNA for the CDR3 is TGTGCCAGCAGCTTAGGGACAGGGGTAGGGGATTCACCCCTCCACTTT. Translation: CASSLGTGVGDSPLHF.

V gene TRBV14 combines with J gene TRBJ2-1; no firm D call. The CDR3 loop spans 13 amino acids. Germline-derived CDR1 and CDR2 are SGHDN and FVKESK. V lost 4 bases and J lost 8, with 12 bases in between. The CDR3 is CASSPLNKDEQFF. In DNA, the CDR3 is TGTGCCAGCAGCCCCCTCAACAAAGATGAGCAGTTCTTC.

This rearrangement joins TRBV6-6 to TRBJ1-2, with D perhaps TRBD1 (6 bases). Looked up from germline, CDR1 is MNHNY and CDR2 is SVGAGI (reference sequence). CDR3 length: 10 amino acids. V lost 4 bases and J 13 bases, leaving 10 bases between the germline ends. CDR3: CASSSGECTF. In DNA form, the CDR3 reads TGTGCCAGCAGTTCAGGGGAATGCACCTTC.

The CDR3 here is CATREGVTEAFF. CDR3 DNA sequence: TGTGCCACCCGGGAGGGGGTCACTGAAGCTTTCTTT. V is TRBV6-5 and J is TRBJ1-1; perhaps TRBD1 as D (6 bases). Trimming took off 10 bases at V and 4 bases at J, with 13 bases between the two ends. The CDR3 covers 12 residues. CDR1 is MNHEY and CDR2 is SVGAGI in the germline V gene.

This clone was recorded only once. The chain has TRBV11-3 and TRBJ2-6, with a tentative D call TRBD2 (6 bases). V was shortened by 1 base and J by 0 bases, with 7 bases between the two germline ends. CDR1 is SGHNT and CDR2 is YENEEA in the germline V gene. This CDR3 is 16 amino acids long. The CDR3 is CASSLGGDSGANVLTF. The CDR3 bases are TGTGCCAGCAGCTTAGGCGGGGACTCTGGGGCCAACGTCCTGACTTTC. Full variable domain (outside the CDR3, taken from reference TRBV11-3 and TRBJ2-6): EAGVVQSPRYKIIEKKQPVAFWCNPISGHNTLYWYLQNLGQGPELLIRYENEEAVDDSQLPKDRFSAERLKGVDSTLKIQPAELGDSAVYLCASSLGGDSGANVLTFGAGSRLTVL.

CDR3: CASRDRYGGYTF. The CDR3, as DNA: TGTGCCAGCAGGGACAGGTATGGAGGCTACACCTTC. V and J are TRBV28 and TRBJ1-2, with TRBD1 identical over 7 bases. The trim removed 6 bases at V and 8 bases at J, leaving 6 bases unmatched. Germline V gene lookup returns CDR1 MDHEN and CDR2 SYDVKM. The CDR3 is made up of 12 amino acids.

V is TRBV5-6 and J is TRBJ2-5, with 8 bases matching TRBD2. Germline V gene lookup returns CDR1 SGHDT and CDR2 YYEEEE. With V trimmed by 5 bases and J by 1 base, 7 bases remained unmatched. There are 15 residues in the CDR3. In nucleotides, the CDR3 is TGTGCCAGCAGTTTTTGGGCGGGGGGCCAAGAGACCCAGTACTTC. Translation gives CASSFWAGGQETQYF.

V gene TRBV18 combines with J gene TRBJ2-5; D is uncertain. Trimming shortened V by 2 bases and J by 2 bases, and 9 bases separated the two germline ends. There are 14 residues in the CDR3. Germline-derived CDR1 and CDR2 are KGHSH and LQKENI. The CDR3 region has the DNA TGTGCCAGCTCACCAAGGAGCAGACAAGAGACCCAGTACTTC. The encoded protein is CASSPRSRQETQYF.

This clone was detected once. This rearrangement joins TRBV6-5 to TRBJ1-6; D possibly corresponds to TRBD1 (5 bases). Germline V gene data show CDR1 as MNHEY and CDR2 as SVGAGI. V shed 7 bases and J shed 6 bases, with 10 bases lying between them. This CDR3 spans 13 amino acids. The CDR3 DNA reads TGTGCCAGCAAGGACATCGTTAATTCACCCCTCCACTTT. Amino acid sequence: CASKDIVNSPLHF.

Remarks on this clone: In the same sample, other DNA sequences code for this CDR3. The chain uses TRBV9 and TRBJ2-1; 9 nucleotides match TRBD2. Germline lookup yields CDR1 SGDLS and CDR2 YYNGEE. V lost 3 bases and J lost 4; bases outside the gene matches: 2. The CDR3 extends over 14 amino acids. CDR3 loop: CASSGGGAYNEQFF. The CDR3 nucleotides are TGTGCCAGCAGCGGCGGGGGGGCTTACAATGAGCAGTTCTTC.

V usage is TRBV18 and J usage is TRBJ1-2; a possible D gene is TRBD1 (5 bases). The length of the CDR3 is 15 residues. CDR1 and CDR2 from the germline V gene are KGHSH and LQKENI. V was pared by 0 bases and J by 2 bases, with 10 bases between. DNA for the CDR3: TGTGCCAGCTCACCACCGACAGCCGGCAACTATGGCTACACCTTC. Translating it yields CASSPPTAGNYGYTF.

The CDR3 sequence: CASSAPGVSTEAFF. DNA of the CDR3: TGCGCCAGCAGCGCCCCGGGGGTTTCCACTGAAGCTTTCTTT. The V call is TRBV5-1, the J call TRBJ1-1; D might be TRBD1 (5 bases). This CDR3 is 14 amino acids long. The V gene lost 4 bases and the J gene lost 4 bases, with 14 bases spanning the gap. CDR1 is SGHRS, CDR2 YFSETQ, per germline. Drawing the rest from reference TRBV5-1 and TRBJ1-1, the complete variable domain is KAGVTQTPRYLIKTRGQQVTLSCSPISGHRSVSWYQQTPGQGLQFLFEYFSETQRNKGNFPGRFSGRQFSNSRSEMNVSTLELGDSALYLCASSAPGVSTEAFFGQGTRLTVV.

This clone has a single count. The V call is TRBV30, the J call TRBJ1-5; a weak D match, TRBD1 (6 bases). Germline V lookup: CDR1 GTSNPN, CDR2 SVGIG (reference sequence). V gave up 3 bases and J gave up 1 base, with 10 bases separating them. CDR3 length: 14 residues. The DNA for the CDR3 is TGTGCCTGGAGCAGGGGAGGGAGCAATCAGCCCCAGCATTTT. It encodes CAWSRGGSNQPQHF.

This chain connects TRBV4-2 to TRBJ1-1; D is unclear. The CDR3 loop spans 15 amino acids. Germline CDR1 and CDR2: LGHNA and YNFKEQ. V lost 4 bases, J lost 1 base, and 13 bases lay in between. CDR3 bases: TGTGCCAGCAGCCCGCCGTTATCCGGGAACACTGAAGCTTTCTTT. This translates into CASSPPLSGNTEAFF.

This sequence joins TRBV13 and TRBJ1-1; TRBD1 is a possible D gene (6 bases). Per the germline V gene, CDR1 is PRHDT and CDR2 is FYEKMQ (reference sequence). This CDR3 has 16 residues. V lost 0 bases and J lost 5, with 16 bases in between. The CDR3 nucleotides are TGTGCCAGCAGCTTAGGCCTGGGCAGGGGCGCAACTGAAGCTTTCTTT. Translation: CASSLGLGRGATEAFF.

The genes are TRBV3-1 (or the pseudogene TRBV3-2) and TRBJ1-4; 9 bases fit TRBD1. Germline V gene lookup returns CDR1 LGHDT and CDR2 YNNKEL (reference sequence). J lost 8 bases, V lost 4 bases, and 11 bases had no gene match. The CDR3 spans 16 residues. CDR3 bases: TGTGCCAGCAGCCCGAGATCTTACGGGACAGGGGAAAAACTGTTTTTT. Translating it yields CASSPRSYGTGEKLFF.

The rearrangement joins TRBV7-3 to TRBJ2-5; 9 positions agree with TRBD1. This CDR3 contains 14 residues. J lost 4 bases, V lost 4 bases, and 4 bases had no gene match. CDR1 and CDR2 (germline): SGHTA, FQGTGA. The CDR3 reads CASSSTGGGETQYF. DNA of the CDR3: TGTGCCAGCAGCTCGACAGGGGGAGGAGAGACCCAGTACTTC.